The 16 T cell receptor beta chains listed next were all sequenced from one sample in a study of post-analysis software for immune sequencing data. Study conclusions and caveats: Controls had lower frequencies than patients of 4 or 5 TRBV segments, which included TRBV5-6, TRBV5-1 and TRBV20-1.

These receptors have no known antigen. cDNA libraries of TCR beta carried unique molecular identifiers. TCRdb itself ran the PCR reads through MiXCR, one entry per CDR3 protein. Among about 180,000 distinct CDR3 sequences, about 29% were seen once, and the ten largest hold about 1.6%. The sequencing input was blood. Source of these receptors: a girl aged 10-17 years with multiple sclerosis.

This rearrangement joins TRBV18 to TRBJ1-2; no definite D call. CDR1 is KGHSH and CDR2 is LQKENI in the germline V gene. The V gene lost 6 bases and the J gene lost 6 bases, with 23 bases spanning the gap. The CDR3 runs 16 residues. CDR3 sequence (DNA): TGTGCCAGCTCGCCCAATAACCATCAAGGTCCGGATGGCTACACCTTC. Translation gives CASSPNNHQGPDGYTF. Looking up the rest from reference TRBV18 and TRBJ1-2 gives the full variable domain: NAGVMQNPRHLVRRRGQEARLRCSPMKGHSHVYWYRQLPEEGLKFMVYLQKENIIDESGMPKERFSAEFPKEGPSILRIQQVVRGDSAAYFCASSPNNHQGPDGYTFGSGTRLTVV.

This clonotype was seen only a few times. V is TRBV20-1 and J is TRBJ2-1; no firm D call. This CDR3 contains 13 residues. Germline lookup yields CDR1 DFQATT and CDR2 SNEGSKA (reference sequence). Trimming cost V 6 bases and J 5 bases, with 14 bases left between them. CDR3 region: CSADGTLNNEQFF. The CDR3 nucleotides read TGCAGTGCCGACGGTACTCTAAACAATGAGCAGTTCTTC.

The rearrangement links TRBV6-1 to TRBJ2-1; no clear D gene. Germline CDR1 and CDR2: MNHNS and SASEGT. The CDR3 is 10 amino acids. Between the trimmed V and J ends, which lost 4 bases and 10 bases, there was a span of 5 bases. The CDR3 nucleotides are TGTGCCAGCAGTGGCCCCGAGCAGTTCTTC. Translated: CASSGPEQFF.

This clonotype has just a few counts. The rearrangement links TRBV28 to TRBJ2-2, with D uncertain. V was cut by 7 bases and J by 2 bases, with 8 bases left in between. The germline CDR1 and CDR2 sequences are MDHEN and SYDVKM. The CDR3 runs 13 residues. The CDR3 DNA reads as TGTGCCAGCATAGAACTTAACACCGGGGAGCTGTTTTTT. Translated: CASIELNTGELFF. The whole variable domain, remainder taken from reference TRBV28 and TRBJ2-2, is DVKVTQSSRYLVKRTGEKVFLECVQDMDHENMFWYRQDPGLGLRLIYFSYDVKMKEKGDIPEGYSVSREKKERFSLILESASTNQTSMYLCASIELNTGELFFGEGSRLTVL.

A few counts support this clonotype. The chain recombines TRBV14 with TRBJ2-1, with D unclear. V was cut by 1 base and J by 9 bases, with 7 bases left in between. The CDR3 has 12 residues. Germline V CDR1 and CDR2: SGHDN, FVKESK. CDR3 loop: CASSQGPSEQFF. The CDR3 nucleotides are TGTGCCAGCAGCCAAGGGCCGAGTGAGCAGTTCTTC.

The chain links TRBV24-1 to TRBJ2-5; TRBD2 aligns across 9 bases. The length of the CDR3 is 16 residues. V was pared by 5 bases and J by 11 bases, with 17 bases of the junction left unmatched. Germline-derived CDR1 and CDR2 are KGHDR and SFDVKD. CDR3 coding DNA: TGTGCCACCAGTGGAAGTATAGCGGGAGTCAACAATGAGCAGTACTTC. Residues: CATSGSIAGVNNEQYF.

The rearrangement links TRBV29-1 to TRBJ2-7; 7 bases align to TRBD1. Germline CDR1 SQVTM, CDR2 ANQGSEA. The V and J ends lost 5 bases and 7 bases, in that order; junction bases with no gene match: 14. The CDR3 is 14 residues long. The CDR3 nucleotides read TGCAGCGTTTTAATAGGGGGCTCTTACAATGAGCAGTACTTC. The encoded protein is CSVLIGGSYNEQYF.

There are many counts of this clonotype. CDR3 coding DNA: TGTGCCAGCAGTGGTCCGGATGGCTACACCTTC. Protein: CASSGPDGYTF. The chain combines TRBV25-1 with TRBJ1-2; no reliable D call. CDR3 length: 11 amino acids. The V end was cut by 4 bases, the J end by 6 bases, with 6 bases between. CDR1 and CDR2 from the germline V gene are MGHDK and SYGVNS.

This clonotype was found many times. The chain combines TRBV2 with TRBJ2-3; perhaps D is TRBD1 or TRBD2 (5 bases each). Trimming stripped 3 bases from V and 6 bases from J, with 37 bases between. The CDR3 runs 22 residues. Germline V lookup: CDR1 SNHLY, CDR2 FYNNEI. The CDR3 region is CASSDGQAAEVGAVGIVDTQYF. The CDR3, as DNA: TGTGCCAGCAGTGATGGCCAAGCGGCGGAGGTCGGGGCTGTGGGTATTGTGGATACGCAGTATTTT.

This clonotype was counted between two and nine times. The chain joins TRBV30 to TRBJ2-5, with a weak D call TRBD1 (6 bases). V lost 0 bases and J 6 bases, leaving 8 bases between the germline ends. The germline V gene has CDR1 GTSNPN and CDR2 SVGIG (reference sequence). CDR3 length: 12 residues. CDR3 coding DNA: TGTGCCTGGAGTGTAACAGGGCAGACCCAGTACTTC. Amino acids: CAWSVTGQTQYF.

This clonotype showed up just once. Possible read error: a much larger clone is one base away. The chain combines TRBV24-1 with TRBJ2-1, with D uncertain. Per the germline V gene, CDR1 is KGHDR and CDR2 is SFDVKD. The germline V and J ends were trimmed by 2 bases and 3 bases, with 7 bases remaining between them. This CDR3 is 14 amino acids long. In DNA, the CDR3 is TGTGCCACCAGTGATTCCCGGATCTACAATGAGCAGTTCTTC. Encoded protein: CATSDSRIYNEQFF.

This chain links TRBV28 with TRBJ1-5; the match to TRBD1 covers 10 bases. The germline V gene has CDR1 MDHEN and CDR2 SYDVKM. The CDR3 has 15 residues. Trimming at V came to 7 bases and at J to 0 bases, leaving 3 bases not matched to a gene. The CDR3 nucleotides are TGTGCCAGCAAGGGACAGGGGTATAGCAATCAGCCCCAGCATTTT. Amino acid sequence: CASKGQGYSNQPQHF.

This clonotype came up many times. The rearrangement joins TRBV10-2 to TRBJ2-7, with D tentatively TRBD1 or TRBD2 (7 bases each). Trimming left V 6 bases short and J 3 bases short, with 27 bases between. The germline gives CDR1 WSHSY, CDR2 SAAADI. This CDR3 spans 18 amino acids. The CDR3 sequence is CASRGGGTVGTGNYEQYF. The DNA of the CDR3 is TGCGCCAGCAGGGGAGGGGGGACAGTCGGGACTGGAAACTACGAGCAGTACTTC.

This clonotype turned up a few times. Written as DNA, the CDR3 is TGCAGTGCTTTCACAGGGTCCTGGTATGGCTACACCTTC. Translated, it gives CSAFTGSWYGYTF. The rearrangement links TRBV20-1 to TRBJ1-2, with D possibly being TRBD1 (6 bases). CDR3 length: 13 amino acids. CDR1 and CDR2 (germline): DFQATT, SNEGSKA (reference sequence). Trimming shortened V by 5 bases and J by 5 bases, and 15 bases separated the two germline ends.

This clonotype was detected only a few times. A junction end diverges from the germline sequence, so it may reflect a read error. The chain has TRBV7-9 and TRBJ1-1; unclear D gene. This CDR3 is 14 amino acids long. CDR1 and CDR2 from the germline V gene are SEHNR and FQNEAQ (reference sequence). The CDR3: CASSRIAVKTEAFF. The CDR3 nucleotides are TGTGCCAGTTCTCGGATTGCGGTGAAGACTGAAGCTTTCTTT.

The table lists this clonotype with many counts. The chain carries TRBV27 and TRBJ2-5; D gene uncertain. Trimming cost V 5 bases and J 0 bases, with 4 bases left between them. CDR3 length: 12 residues. CDR1 is MNHEY, CDR2 SMNVEV, per germline (reference sequence). The CDR3 nucleotides read TGTGCCAGCAGTGGTAACCAAGAGACCCAGTACTTC. Translation gives CASSGNQETQYF.